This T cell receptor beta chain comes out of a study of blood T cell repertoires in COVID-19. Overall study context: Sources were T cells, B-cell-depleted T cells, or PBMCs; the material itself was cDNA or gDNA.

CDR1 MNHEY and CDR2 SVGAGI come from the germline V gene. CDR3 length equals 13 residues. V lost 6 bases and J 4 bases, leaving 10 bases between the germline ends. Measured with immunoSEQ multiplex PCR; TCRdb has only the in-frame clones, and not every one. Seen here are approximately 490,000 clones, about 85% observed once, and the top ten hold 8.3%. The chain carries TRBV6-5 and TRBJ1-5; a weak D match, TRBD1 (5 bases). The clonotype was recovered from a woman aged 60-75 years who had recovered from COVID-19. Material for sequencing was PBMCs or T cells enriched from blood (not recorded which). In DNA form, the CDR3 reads TGTGCCAGCAGAGTCAGGGATAATCAGCCCCAGCATTTT. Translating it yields CASRVRDNQPQHF.